This is a list of T cell receptor beta chains from one sample in a study of blood T cell repertoires in COVID-19. The repertoire was sequenced with immunoSEQ multiplex PCR; TCRdb's copy has only in-frame clones and lacks some. This sample has roughly 230,000 clones, with 81% found just once. Specimen: peripheral blood. These receptors all come from a woman older than 75 with acute or convalescent COVID-19. CDR3s include the opening cysteine and the closing phenylalanine or tryptophan. The D gene is left open where the match is weak. The size of a clone is reported for some rows only, either as once, few or many, or as a class for expanded clones.

NA	TRBD1	TRBV5-1	TRBJ1-4	CASSLTGGEKLFF	TGCGCCAGCAGCTTGACAGGGGGGGAAAAACTGTTTTTT
NA	NA	TRBV6-5	TRBJ1-1	CASSRLLRAEAFF	TGTGCCAGCAGCCGGCTATTGCGGGCTGAAGCTTTCTTT
NA	NA	TRBV5-1	TRBJ1-4	CASSRGRDSLEKLFF	TGCGCCAGCAGCCGAGGCAGGGATTCTCTTGAAAAACTGTTTTTT
NA	NA	TRBV28	TRBJ1-4	CASSVGQGLKLFF	TGTGCCAGCAGTGTCGGACAAGGGCTGAAACTGTTTTTT
NA	TRBD1	TRBV7-9	TRBJ2-7	CASSTHLTGANYEQYF	TGTGCCAGCAGCACCCACCTGACAGGGGCTAACTACGAGCAGTACTTC
NA	NA	TRBV6-5	TRBJ1-1	CASSSQGYTEAFF	TGTGCCAGCAGCTCACAGGGTTACACTGAAGCTTTCTTT
NA	TRBD1	TRBV11-2	TRBJ1-2	CASSLSMRDSVNGYTF	TGTGCCAGCAGCCTCTCGATGCGGGACAGTGTTAATGGCTACACCTTC
NA	TRBD2	TRBV5-1	TRBJ2-3	CASSSRAGAGTDTQYF	TGCGCCAGCAGCTCCCGAGCGGGGGCAGGCACAGATACGCAGTATTTT
NA	NA	TRBV7-8	TRBJ2-7	CASSLAGAGASYEQYF	TGTGCCAGCAGCTTAGCGGGGGCAGGCGCCTCCTACGAGCAGTACTTC
NA	NA	TRBV6-5	TRBJ1-6	CASSRDTFNSPLHF	TGTGCCAGCAGCCGCGACACGTTCAATTCACCCCTCCACTTT
NA	NA	TRBV6-4	TRBJ1-6	CASSDSRGGNNSPLHF	TGTGCCAGCAGTGACTCGAGAGGAGGAAATAATTCACCCCTCCACTTT
NA	TRBD1	TRBV7-9	TRBJ1-5	CASSLWRDRGDINQPQHF	TGTGCCAGCAGCCTCTGGAGGGACAGGGGGGATATCAATCAGCCCCAGCATTTT
NA	TRBD1	TRBV19	TRBJ1-1	CASSPRQGEVTEAFF	TGTGCCAGTAGCCCCAGACAGGGGGAGGTCACTGAAGCTTTCTTT
NA	NA	TRBV20-1	TRBJ1-2	CSEQGTHGYTF	TGCAGTGAACAGGGCACCCATGGCTACACCTTC
NA	NA	TRBV6-6	TRBJ2-3	CASRHGEAPTTDTQYF	TGTGCCAGCAGACATGGGGAGGCACCAACAACAGATACGCAGTATTTT
NA	TRBD1	TRBV2	TRBJ2-1	CASSVVGTGRDEQFF	TGTGCCAGCAGTGTGGTCGGGACAGGGAGGGATGAGCAGTTCTTC
NA	NA	TRBV27	TRBJ2-7	CASRPQGSYEQYF	TGTGCCAGCAGACCCCAGGGCAGCTACGAGCAGTACTTC
NA	NA	TRBV30	TRBJ1-5	CAWSAQSGKPQHF	TGTGCCTGGAGTGCTCAATCGGGAAAGCCCCAGCATTTT
NA	NA	TRBV7-8	TRBJ1-4	CASSPGRGRPNEKLFF	TGTGCCAGCAGCCCGGGCAGGGGCAGACCTAATGAAAAACTGTTTTTT
NA	TRBD2	TRBV6-5	TRBJ2-5	CASRGLAVQETQYF	TGTGCCAGCAGGGGACTAGCGGTACAAGAGACCCAGTACTTC
NA	TRBD1	TRBV5-1	TRBJ1-6	CASSSGQGLLGNSPLHF	TGCGCCAGCAGCTCCGGACAGGGTTTACTGGGTAATTCACCCCTCCACTTT
NA	TRBD2	TRBV9	TRBJ2-3	CASSVASGGAADTQYF	TGTGCCAGCAGCGTTGCGAGCGGGGGGGCTGCAGATACGCAGTATTTT
NA	NA	TRBV5-1	TRBJ1-5	CASSLSSNSNQPQHF	TGCGCCAGCAGCTTAAGTAGTAATAGCAATCAGCCCCAGCATTTT
NA	TRBD1	TRBV5-1	TRBJ1-6	CASSLDIPGGTSPLHF	TGCGCCAGCAGCTTGGACATTCCAGGGGGGACTTCACCCCTCCACTTT
NA	NA	TRBV4-1	TRBJ1-6	CASSRLMSQNSPLHF	TGCGCCAGCAGCCGCCTTATGTCCCAGAACTCACCCCTCCACTTT
NA	NA	TRBV28	TRBJ1-5	CASTLRGPQHF	TGTGCCAGCACCCTTCGGGGGCCCCAGCATTTT
NA	TRBD1	TRBV28	TRBJ1-2	CASSSPPPGQSTYGYTF	TGTGCCAGCAGTTCCCCACCCCCGGGACAGTCAACCTATGGCTACACCTTC
NA	NA	TRBV19	TRBJ1-6	CASSKRQENNSPLHF	TGTGCCAGTAGTAAAAGACAGGAGAATAATTCACCCCTCCACTTT
NA	NA	TRBV5-1	TRBJ1-1	CASSLEGDLSEAFF	TGCGCCAGCAGCTTGGAGGGGGATCTGTCTGAAGCTTTCTTT
NA	NA	TRBV11-2	TRBJ2-7	CASSFRTVPYEQYF	TGTGCCAGCAGCTTCCGGACAGTTCCCTACGAGCAGTACTTC
once	TRBD1	TRBV3-1/TRBV3-2	TRBJ2-7	CASSQTGAGTGHYEQYF	TGTGCCAGCAGCCAAACAGGGGCCGGGACAGGTCACTACGAGCAGTACTTC
NA	TRBD1	TRBV10-3	TRBJ2-5	CAISESTGQGPEGTQYF	TGTGCCATCAGTGAGTCGACGGGACAGGGGCCCGAGGGGACCCAGTACTTC
once	TRBD2	TRBV4-1	TRBJ2-3	CASSQVGLAGALGDTQYF	TGCGCCAGCAGCCAAGTAGGACTAGCGGGAGCCCTAGGGGATACGCAGTATTTT
NA	TRBD1	TRBV6-5	TRBJ2-7	CASSLIGTGPYEQYF	TGTGCCAGCAGCCTCATAGGGACAGGACCCTACGAGCAGTACTTC
NA	TRBD2	TRBV5-7	TRBJ2-1	CASSFDLGRATYNEQFF	TGTGCCAGCAGCTTTGACCTCGGGAGGGCCACCTACAATGAGCAGTTCTTC
NA	NA	TRBV3-1/TRBV3-2	TRBJ1-1	CASSQELARGGDTEAFF	TGTGCCAGCAGCCAAGAGTTGGCTAGGGGGGGAGACACTGAAGCTTTCTTT
NA	TRBD2	TRBV5-1	TRBJ2-6	CASSLGLAGGLRASGANVLTF	TGCGCCAGCAGCTTGGGACTAGCGGGGGGCCTACGGGCCTCTGGGGCCAACGTCCTGACTTTC
NA	TRBD1	TRBV3-1/TRBV3-2	TRBJ1-2	CASSPGQGASDGYTF	TGTGCCAGCAGCCCAGGACAGGGGGCATCGGATGGCTACACCTTC
NA	NA	TRBV27	TRBJ1-5	CASSLTGWWSNQPQHF	TGTGCCAGCAGTTTAACCGGGTGGTGGAGCAATCAGCCCCAGCATTTT
NA	NA	TRBV28	TRBJ1-1	CASRETGTEAFF	TGTGCCAGCAGAGAAACCGGGACAGAAGCTTTCTTT
NA	TRBD1	TRBV4-1	TRBJ2-7	CASSQEGGQGDSYEQYF	TGCGCCAGCAGCCAAGAGGGGGGACAGGGGGACTCCTACGAGCAGTACTTC
NA	TRBD2	TRBV5-1	TRBJ2-3	CASSIGPSGSSTDTQYF	TGCGCCAGCAGCATCGGACCTAGCGGGAGCTCCACAGATACGCAGTATTTT
NA	TRBD2	TRBV10-3	TRBJ2-2	CAIPSGRVTGELFF	TGTGCCATCCCTAGCGGGAGGGTAACCGGGGAGCTGTTTTTT
NA	NA	TRBV5-6	TRBJ1-1	CASSASLGEAFF	TGTGCCAGCAGTGCTAGTTTAGGTGAAGCTTTCTTT